This TCR beta chain stems from a study of shared clonotypes between healthy human individuals. Replicate PCRs from sorted subsets contained 200 ng DNA, which is some 29,000 T cell genomes. Assay: immunoSEQ multiplex PCR; the TCRdb copy retains only in-frame clones and omits some. The sample carries roughly 2.1 million clones, roughly 91% recorded once. Only CD45RO-negative cells positively selected for CCR7 counted as naive CD8 cells, so terminally differentiated effector memory CD45RA+ cells were excluded. This CDR3 is 13 amino acids long. Germline V CDR1 and CDR2: SGHRS, YFSETQ. V trimming: 4 bases; J trimming: 5 bases; junction bases outside the gene matches: 5.

The TCR comes from a young man in good health. Some clones in this sample may be carry-over from other donors' samples. This chain links TRBV5-1 with TRBJ2-7; 8 bases align to TRBD1. Sequencing was carried out using naive CD8+ T cells from PBMCs. The CDR3 nucleotides are TGCGCCAGCAGCCCGACAGGGGCGAACGAGCAGTACTTC. Translating gives CASSPTGANEQYF.